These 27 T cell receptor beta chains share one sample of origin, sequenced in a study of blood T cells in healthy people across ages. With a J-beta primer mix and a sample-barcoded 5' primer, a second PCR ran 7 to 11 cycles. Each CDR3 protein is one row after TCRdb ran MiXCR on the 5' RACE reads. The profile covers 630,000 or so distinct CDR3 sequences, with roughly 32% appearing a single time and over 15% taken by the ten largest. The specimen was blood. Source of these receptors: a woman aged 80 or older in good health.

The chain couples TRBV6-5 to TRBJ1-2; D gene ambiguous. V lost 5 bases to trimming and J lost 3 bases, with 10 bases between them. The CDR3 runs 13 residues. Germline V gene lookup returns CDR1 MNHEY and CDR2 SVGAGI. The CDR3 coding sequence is TGTGCCAGCAGTGAAGGAGCAGACTATGGCTACACCTTC. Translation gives CASSEGADYGYTF.

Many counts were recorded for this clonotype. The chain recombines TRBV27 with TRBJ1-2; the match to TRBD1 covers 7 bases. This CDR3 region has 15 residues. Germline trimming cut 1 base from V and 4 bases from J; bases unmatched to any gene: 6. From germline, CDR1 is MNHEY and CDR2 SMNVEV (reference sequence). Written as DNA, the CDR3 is TGTGCCAGCAGTTTATGGGGCGACAGGGCCTATGGCTACACCTTC. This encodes CASSLWGDRAYGYTF.

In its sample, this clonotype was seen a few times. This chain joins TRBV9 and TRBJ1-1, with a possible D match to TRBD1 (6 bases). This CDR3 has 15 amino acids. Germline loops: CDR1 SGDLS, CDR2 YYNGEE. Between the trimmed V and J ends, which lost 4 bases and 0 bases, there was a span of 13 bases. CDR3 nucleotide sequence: TGTGCCAGCAGCCTCATAACAGGGTTGAACACTGAAGCTTTCTTT. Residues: CASSLITGLNTEAFF.

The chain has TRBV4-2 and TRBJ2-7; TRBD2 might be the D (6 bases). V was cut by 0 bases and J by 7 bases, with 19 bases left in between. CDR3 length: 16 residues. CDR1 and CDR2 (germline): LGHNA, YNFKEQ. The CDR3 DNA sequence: TGTGCCAGCAGCCAAGAGGTGGCTAGCGTTTCGAATGAGCAGTACTTC. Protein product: CASSQEVASVSNEQYF.

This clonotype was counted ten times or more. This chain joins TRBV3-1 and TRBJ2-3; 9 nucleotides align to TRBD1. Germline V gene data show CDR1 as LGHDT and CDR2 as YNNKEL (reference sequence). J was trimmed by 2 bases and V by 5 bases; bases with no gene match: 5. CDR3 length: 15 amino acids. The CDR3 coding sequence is TGTGCCAGCAGCGACCGGGACAGGGCCACAGATACGCAGTATTTT. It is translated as CASSDRDRATDTQYF.

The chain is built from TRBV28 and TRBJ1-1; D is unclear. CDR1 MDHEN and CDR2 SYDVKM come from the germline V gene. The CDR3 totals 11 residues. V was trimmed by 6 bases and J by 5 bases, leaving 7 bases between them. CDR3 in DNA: TGTGCCAGCAGGGCCCGAACTGAAGCTTTCTTT. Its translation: CASRARTEAFF.

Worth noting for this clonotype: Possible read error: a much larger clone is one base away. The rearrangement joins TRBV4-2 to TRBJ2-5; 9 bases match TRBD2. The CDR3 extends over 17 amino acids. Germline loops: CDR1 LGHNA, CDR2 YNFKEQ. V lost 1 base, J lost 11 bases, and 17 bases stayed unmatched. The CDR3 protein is CASSQGVAGLAGFEQYF. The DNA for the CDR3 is TGTGCCAGCAGCCAAGGGGTGGCAGGGCTAGCGGGGTTTGAGCAGTACTTC.

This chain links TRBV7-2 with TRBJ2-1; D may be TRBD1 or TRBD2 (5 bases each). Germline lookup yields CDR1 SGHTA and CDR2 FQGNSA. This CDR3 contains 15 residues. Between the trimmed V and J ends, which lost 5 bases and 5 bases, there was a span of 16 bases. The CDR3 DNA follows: TGTGCCAGCAGCGTTCGACTAACGGGGCACAATGAGCAGTTCTTC. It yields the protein CASSVRLTGHNEQFF.

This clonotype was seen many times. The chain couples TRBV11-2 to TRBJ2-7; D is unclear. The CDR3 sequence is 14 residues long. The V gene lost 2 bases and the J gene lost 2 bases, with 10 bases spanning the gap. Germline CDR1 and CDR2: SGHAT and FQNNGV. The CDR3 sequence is CASSLTDVTYEQYF. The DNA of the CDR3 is TGTGCCAGCAGCTTAACGGACGTCACCTACGAGCAGTACTTC.

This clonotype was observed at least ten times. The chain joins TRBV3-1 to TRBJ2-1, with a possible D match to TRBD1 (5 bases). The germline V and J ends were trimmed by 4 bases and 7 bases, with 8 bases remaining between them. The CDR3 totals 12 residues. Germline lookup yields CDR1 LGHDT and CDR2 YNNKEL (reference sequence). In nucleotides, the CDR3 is TGTGCCAGCAGCCTCTACAGGAATGAGCAGTTCTTC. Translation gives CASSLYRNEQFF.

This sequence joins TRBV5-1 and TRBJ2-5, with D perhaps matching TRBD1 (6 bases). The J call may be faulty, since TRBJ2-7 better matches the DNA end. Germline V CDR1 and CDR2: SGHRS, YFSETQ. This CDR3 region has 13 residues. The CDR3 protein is CASSVGHLYEQYF. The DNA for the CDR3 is TGCGCCAGCAGCGTGGGACACCTCTACGAGCAGTACTTC.

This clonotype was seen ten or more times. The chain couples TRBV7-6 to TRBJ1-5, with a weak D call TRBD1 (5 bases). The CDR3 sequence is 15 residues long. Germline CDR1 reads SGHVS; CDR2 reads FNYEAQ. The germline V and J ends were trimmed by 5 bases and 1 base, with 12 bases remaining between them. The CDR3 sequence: CASSQDWGSNQPQHF. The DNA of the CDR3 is TGTGCCAGCAGCCAGGATTGGGGGAGCAATCAGCCCCAGCATTTT.

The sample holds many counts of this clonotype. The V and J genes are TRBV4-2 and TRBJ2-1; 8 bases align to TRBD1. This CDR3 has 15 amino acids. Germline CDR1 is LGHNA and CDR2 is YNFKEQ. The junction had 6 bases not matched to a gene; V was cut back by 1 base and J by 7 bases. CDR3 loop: CASSQGGQGRNEQFF. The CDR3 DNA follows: TGTGCCAGCAGCCAAGGTGGACAGGGAAGAAATGAGCAGTTCTTC.

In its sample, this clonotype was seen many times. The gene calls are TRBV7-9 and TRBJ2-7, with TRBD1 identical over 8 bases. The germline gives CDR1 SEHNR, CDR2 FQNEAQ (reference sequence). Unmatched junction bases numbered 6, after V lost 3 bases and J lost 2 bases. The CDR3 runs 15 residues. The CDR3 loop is CASSFARTGTYEQYF. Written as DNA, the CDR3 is TGTGCCAGCAGCTTCGCCAGGACAGGGACCTACGAGCAGTACTTC.

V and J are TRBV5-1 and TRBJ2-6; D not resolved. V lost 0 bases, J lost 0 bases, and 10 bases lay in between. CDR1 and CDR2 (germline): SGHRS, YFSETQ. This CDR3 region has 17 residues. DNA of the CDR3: TGCGCCAGCAGCTTGGTTCTAGGGATCTCTGGGGCCAACGTCCTGACTTTC. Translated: CASSLVLGISGANVLTF.

The CDR3 reads CSARDFAGALGKLFF. CDR3 in DNA: TGCAGTGCTAGAGATTTCGCAGGGGCCCTGGGAAAACTGTTTTTT. The chain links TRBV20-1 to TRBJ1-4; tentative D call: TRBD1 (6 bases). The CDR3 consists of 15 residues. Between the trimmed V and J ends, which lost 0 bases and 10 bases, there was a span of 18 bases. Germline-derived CDR1 and CDR2 are DFQATT and SNEGSKA (reference sequence).

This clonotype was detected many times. The CDR3 region is CASRQFSETQYF. CDR3 DNA sequence: TGTGCCAGCAGACAGTTTTCAGAGACCCAGTACTTC. The V gene is TRBV7-2, the J gene TRBJ2-5; D uncertain. This CDR3 spans 12 amino acids. Germline CDR1 SGHTA, CDR2 FQGNSA. Trimming pared 6 bases from V and 4 bases from J, leaving 9 bases between.

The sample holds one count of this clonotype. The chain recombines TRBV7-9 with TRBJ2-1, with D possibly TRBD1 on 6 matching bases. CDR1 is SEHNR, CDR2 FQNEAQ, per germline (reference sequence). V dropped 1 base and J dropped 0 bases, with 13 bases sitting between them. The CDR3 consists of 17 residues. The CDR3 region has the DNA TGTGCCAGCAGCTTAGAGGGGGTAGCCCGCTCCTACAATGAGCAGTTCTTC. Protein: CASSLEGVARSYNEQFF.

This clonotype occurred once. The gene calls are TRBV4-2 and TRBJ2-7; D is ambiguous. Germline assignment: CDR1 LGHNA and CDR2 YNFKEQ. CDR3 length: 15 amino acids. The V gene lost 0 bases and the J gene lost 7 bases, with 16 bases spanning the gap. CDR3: CASSQDYSVGDEQYF. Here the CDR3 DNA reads TGTGCCAGCAGCCAAGATTATTCCGTCGGCGATGAGCAGTACTTC.

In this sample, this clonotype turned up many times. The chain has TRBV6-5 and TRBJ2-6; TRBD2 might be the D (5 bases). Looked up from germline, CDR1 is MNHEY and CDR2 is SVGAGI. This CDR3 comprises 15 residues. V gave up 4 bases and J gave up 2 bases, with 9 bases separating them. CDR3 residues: CASSSHGAGANVLTF. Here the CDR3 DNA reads TGTGCCAGCAGTTCCCACGGGGCTGGGGCCAACGTCCTGACTTTC.

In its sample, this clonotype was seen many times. The CDR3 nucleotides read TGTGCCAGCAGTTCCTCCAGGGGAAACATTCAGTACTTC. Its protein is CASSSSRGNIQYF. The chain employs TRBV12-3 or TRBV12-4 and TRBJ2-4, with D perhaps matching TRBD1 (6 bases). This CDR3 is 13 amino acids long. Trimming stripped 4 bases from V and 6 bases from J, with 10 bases between.

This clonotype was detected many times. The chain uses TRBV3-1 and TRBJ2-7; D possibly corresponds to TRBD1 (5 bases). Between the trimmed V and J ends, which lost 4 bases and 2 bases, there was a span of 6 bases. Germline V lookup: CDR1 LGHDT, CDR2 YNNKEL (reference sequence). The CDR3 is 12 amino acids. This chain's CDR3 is CASSPDTYEQYF. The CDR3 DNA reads TGTGCCAGCAGCCCGGACACCTACGAGCAGTACTTC.

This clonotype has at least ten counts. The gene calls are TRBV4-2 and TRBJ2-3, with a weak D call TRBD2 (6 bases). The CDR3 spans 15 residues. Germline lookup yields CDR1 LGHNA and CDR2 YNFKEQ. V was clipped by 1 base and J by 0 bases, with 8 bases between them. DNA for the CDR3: TGTGCCAGCAGCCAAGCGGGGGACAGCACAGATACGCAGTATTTT. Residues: CASSQAGDSTDTQYF.

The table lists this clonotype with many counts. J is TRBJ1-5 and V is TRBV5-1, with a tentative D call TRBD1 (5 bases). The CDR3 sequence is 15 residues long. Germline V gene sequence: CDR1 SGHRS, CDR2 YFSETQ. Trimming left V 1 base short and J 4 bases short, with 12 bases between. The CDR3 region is CASSLIGASNQPQHF. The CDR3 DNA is TGCGCCAGCAGCTTGATAGGGGCCTCTAATCAGCCCCAGCATTTT.

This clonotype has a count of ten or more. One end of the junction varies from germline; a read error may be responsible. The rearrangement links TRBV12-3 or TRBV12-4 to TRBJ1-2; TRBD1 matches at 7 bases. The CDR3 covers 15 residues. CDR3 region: CASSLGGRWDYGYTF. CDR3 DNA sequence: TGTGCCAGCAGCTTAGGGGGCCGTTGGGACTATGGCTACACCTTC.

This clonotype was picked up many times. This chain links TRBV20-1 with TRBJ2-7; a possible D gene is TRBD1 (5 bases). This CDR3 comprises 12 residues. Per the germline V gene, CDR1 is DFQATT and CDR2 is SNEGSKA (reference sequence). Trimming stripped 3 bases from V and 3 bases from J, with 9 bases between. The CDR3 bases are TGCAGTGCTAGCCGGACACTCTACGAGCAGTACTTC. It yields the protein CSASRTLYEQYF.

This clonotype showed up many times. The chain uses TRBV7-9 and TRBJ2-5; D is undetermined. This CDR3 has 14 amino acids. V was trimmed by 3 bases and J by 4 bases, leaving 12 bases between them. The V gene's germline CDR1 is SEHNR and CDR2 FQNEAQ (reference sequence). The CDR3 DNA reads TGTGCCAGCAGCTTGACAAGCCCCGGAGAGACCCAGTACTTC. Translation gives CASSLTSPGETQYF.